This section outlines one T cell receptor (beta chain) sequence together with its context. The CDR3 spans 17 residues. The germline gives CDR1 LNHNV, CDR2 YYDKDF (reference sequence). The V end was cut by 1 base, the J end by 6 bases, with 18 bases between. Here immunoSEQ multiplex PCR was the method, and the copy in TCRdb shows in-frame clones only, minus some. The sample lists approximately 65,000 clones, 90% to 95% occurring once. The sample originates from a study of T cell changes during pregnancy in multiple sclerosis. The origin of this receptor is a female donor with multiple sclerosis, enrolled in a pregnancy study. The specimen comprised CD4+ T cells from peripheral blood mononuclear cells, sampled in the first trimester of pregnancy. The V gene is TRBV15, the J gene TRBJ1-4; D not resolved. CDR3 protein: CATSRGTTSGIDEKLFF. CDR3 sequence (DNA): TGTGCCACCAGCAGAGGGACGACTTCGGGGATCGATGAAAAACTGTTTTTT.